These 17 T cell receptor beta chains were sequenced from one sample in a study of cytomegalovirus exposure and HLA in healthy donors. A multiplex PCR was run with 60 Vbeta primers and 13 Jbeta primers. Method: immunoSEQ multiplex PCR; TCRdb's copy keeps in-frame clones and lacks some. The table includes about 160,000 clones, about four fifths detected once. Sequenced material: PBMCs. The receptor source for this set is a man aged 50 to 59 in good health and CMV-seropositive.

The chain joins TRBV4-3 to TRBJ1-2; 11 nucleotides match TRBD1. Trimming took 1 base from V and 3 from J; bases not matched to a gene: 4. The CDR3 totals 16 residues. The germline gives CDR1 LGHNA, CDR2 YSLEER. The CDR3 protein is CASSQAGQGADYGYTF. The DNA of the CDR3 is TGCGCCAGCAGCCAAGCCGGACAGGGGGCGGACTATGGCTACACCTTC.

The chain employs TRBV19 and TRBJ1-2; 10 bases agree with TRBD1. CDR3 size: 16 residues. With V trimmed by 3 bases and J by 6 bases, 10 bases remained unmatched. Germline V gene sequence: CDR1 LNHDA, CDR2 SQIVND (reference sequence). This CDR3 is CASSILFPGQGNGYTF. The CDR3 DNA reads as TGTGCCAGTAGTATCCTCTTCCCGGGACAGGGGAATGGCTACACCTTC.

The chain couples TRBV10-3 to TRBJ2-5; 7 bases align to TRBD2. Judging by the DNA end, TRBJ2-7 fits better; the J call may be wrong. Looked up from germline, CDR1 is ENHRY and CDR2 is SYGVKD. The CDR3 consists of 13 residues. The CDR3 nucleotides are TGTGCCTTGGGGGGGACCGGGTTGGTCGAGCAGTACTTC. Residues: CALGGTGLVEQYF.

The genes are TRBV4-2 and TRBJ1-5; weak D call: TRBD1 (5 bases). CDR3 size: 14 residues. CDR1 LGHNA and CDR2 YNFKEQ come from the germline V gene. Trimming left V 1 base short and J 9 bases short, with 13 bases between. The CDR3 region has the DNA TGTGCCAGCAGCCAAGCGAAGGGGATGGGGCCCCAGCATTTT. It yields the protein CASSQAKGMGPQHF.

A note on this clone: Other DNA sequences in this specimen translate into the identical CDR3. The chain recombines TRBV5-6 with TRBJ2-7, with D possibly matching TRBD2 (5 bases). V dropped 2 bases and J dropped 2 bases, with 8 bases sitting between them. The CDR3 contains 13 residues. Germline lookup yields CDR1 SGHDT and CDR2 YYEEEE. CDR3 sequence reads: CASSFGETYEQYF. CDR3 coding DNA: TGTGCCAGCAGCTTCGGGGAGACCTACGAGCAGTACTTC.

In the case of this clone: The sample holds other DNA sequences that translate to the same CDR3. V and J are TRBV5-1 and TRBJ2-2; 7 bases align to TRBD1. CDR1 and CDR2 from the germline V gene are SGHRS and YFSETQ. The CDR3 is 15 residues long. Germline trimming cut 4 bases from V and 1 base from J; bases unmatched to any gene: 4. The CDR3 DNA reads TGCGCCAGCAGCCCCGACAGGGTGAACACCGGGGAGCTGTTTTTT. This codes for CASSPDRVNTGELFF.

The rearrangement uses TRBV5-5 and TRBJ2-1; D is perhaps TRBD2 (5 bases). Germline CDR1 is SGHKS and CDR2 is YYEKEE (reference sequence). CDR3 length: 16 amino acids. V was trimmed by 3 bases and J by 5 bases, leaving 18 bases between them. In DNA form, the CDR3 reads TGTGCCAGCAGCTCCCGACCAAGCGGACGTGACAATGAGCAGTTCTTC. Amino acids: CASSSRPSGRDNEQFF.

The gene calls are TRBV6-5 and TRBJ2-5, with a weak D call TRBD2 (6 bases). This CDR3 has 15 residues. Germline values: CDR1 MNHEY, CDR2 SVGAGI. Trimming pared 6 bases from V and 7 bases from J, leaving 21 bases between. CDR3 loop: CASSPPGVGFGTQYF. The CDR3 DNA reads TGTGCCAGCAGCCCTCCGGGGGTGGGGTTTGGGACCCAGTACTTC.

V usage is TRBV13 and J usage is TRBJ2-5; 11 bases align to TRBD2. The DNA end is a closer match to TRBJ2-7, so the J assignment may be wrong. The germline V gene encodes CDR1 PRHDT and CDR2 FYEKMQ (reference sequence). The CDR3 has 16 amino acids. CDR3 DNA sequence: TGTGCCAGCAGCTTAGAGGGGACTAGCGGTCCCTACGAGCAGTACTTC. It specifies CASSLEGTSGPYEQYF.

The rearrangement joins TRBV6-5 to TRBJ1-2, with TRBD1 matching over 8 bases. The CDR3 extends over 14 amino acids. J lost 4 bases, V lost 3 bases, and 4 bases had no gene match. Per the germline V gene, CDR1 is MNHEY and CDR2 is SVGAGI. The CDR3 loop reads CASSYRTGSYGYTF. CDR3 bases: TGTGCCAGCAGTTATCGGACAGGGTCCTATGGCTACACCTTC.

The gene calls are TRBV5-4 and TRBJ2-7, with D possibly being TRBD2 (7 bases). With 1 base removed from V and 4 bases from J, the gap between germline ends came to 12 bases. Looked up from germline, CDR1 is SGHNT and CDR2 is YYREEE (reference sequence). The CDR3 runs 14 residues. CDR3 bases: TGTGCCAGCAGCTTGCCGGGGGGCGCGTACGAGCAGTACTTC. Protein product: CASSLPGGAYEQYF.

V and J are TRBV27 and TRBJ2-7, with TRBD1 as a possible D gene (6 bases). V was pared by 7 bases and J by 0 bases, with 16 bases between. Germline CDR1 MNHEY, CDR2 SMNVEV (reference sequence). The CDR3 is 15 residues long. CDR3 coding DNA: TGTGCCAGCACCCGGACAGCCGTAACCTCCTACGAGCAGTACTTC. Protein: CASTRTAVTSYEQYF.

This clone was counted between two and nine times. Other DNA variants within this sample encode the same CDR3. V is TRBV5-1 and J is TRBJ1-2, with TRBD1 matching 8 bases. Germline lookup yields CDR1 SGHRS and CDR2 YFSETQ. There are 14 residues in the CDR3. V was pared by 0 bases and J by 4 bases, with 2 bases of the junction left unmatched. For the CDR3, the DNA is TGCGCCAGCAGCTTGGCAGGGGGCGGCTATGGCTACACCTTC. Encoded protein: CASSLAGGGYGYTF.

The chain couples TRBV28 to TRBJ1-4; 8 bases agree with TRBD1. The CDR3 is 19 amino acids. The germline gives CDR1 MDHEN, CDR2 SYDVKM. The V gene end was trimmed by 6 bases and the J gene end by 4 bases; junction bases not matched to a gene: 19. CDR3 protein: CASSLSPPGGTGVNEKLFF. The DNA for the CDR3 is TGTGCCAGCAGCCTATCTCCTCCGGGCGGGACAGGCGTTAATGAAAAACTGTTTTTT.

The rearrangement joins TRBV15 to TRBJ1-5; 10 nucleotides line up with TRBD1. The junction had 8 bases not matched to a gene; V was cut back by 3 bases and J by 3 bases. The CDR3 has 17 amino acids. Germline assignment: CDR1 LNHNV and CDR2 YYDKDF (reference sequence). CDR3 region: CATSRPSGQGYNQPQHF. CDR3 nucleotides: TGTGCCACCAGCAGGCCTTCGGGACAGGGGTACAATCAGCCCCAGCATTTT.

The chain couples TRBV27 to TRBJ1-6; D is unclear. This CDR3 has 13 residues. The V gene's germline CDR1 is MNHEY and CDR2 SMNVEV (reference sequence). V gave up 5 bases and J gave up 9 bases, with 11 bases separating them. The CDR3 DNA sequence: TGTGCCAGCAGTATAGGAGGGTTTTCACCCCTCCACTTT. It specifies CASSIGGFSPLHF.

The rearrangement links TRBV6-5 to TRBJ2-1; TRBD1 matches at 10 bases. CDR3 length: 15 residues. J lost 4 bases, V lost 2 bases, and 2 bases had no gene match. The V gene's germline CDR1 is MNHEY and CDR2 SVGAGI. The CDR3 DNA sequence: TGTGCCAGCAGTTACGGGGGACAGGGGTACAATGAGCAGTTCTTC. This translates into CASSYGGQGYNEQFF.